This TCR beta chain is from a study of regulatory T cells in long-lasting Graves disease. Described time point: persistent/refractory GD, antithyroid drugs over 5 years with positive TRAb. The TCR library used RNA extracted from PBMCs. CDR3-region Arm-PCR and iRepertoire HTBI primers produced the TCR beta libraries. One entry per CDR3 protein, called by TCRdb with MiXCR from the multiplex PCR reads. Seen here are under 500,000 distinct CDR3 sequences, 20% to 25% observed once, and the top ten hold around 21%. CDR3 size: 15 residues. The V segment lost 7 bases and the J segment 5 bases; nucleotides outside the gene matches: 12. The germline CDR1 and CDR2 sequences are LNHDA and SQIVND (reference sequence). This clonotype appeared a few times.

The origin of this receptor is a female donor with Graves disease. The rearrangement uses TRBV19 and TRBJ2-5; TRBD1 agrees at 8 bases. The input for sequencing was peripheral blood mononuclear cells (PBMCs), taken when the disease was refractory, from a patient treated with antithyroid drugs. The CDR3 spells CASNGQGENLETQYF. For the CDR3, the DNA is TGTGCCAGTAATGGACAGGGCGAAAATTTGGAGACCCAGTACTTC.